The 12 T cell receptor beta chains reported below all come from one sample, sequenced in a study of blood T cell repertoires in COVID-19. The table came from immunoSEQ multiplex PCR; TCRdb's copy has only in-frame clones and leaves some out. This table holds approximately 330,000 clones, around 90% found once. Sequencing input: peripheral blood. The receptors derive from a man aged 30-40 years with COVID-19, enrolled during active disease.

This chain joins TRBV24-1 and TRBJ2-1, with TRBD2 matching over 13 bases. The CDR3 has 15 residues. The J segment lost 8 bases and the V segment lost 6 bases, leaving 6 bases of the junction unmatched. Germline CDR1 KGHDR, CDR2 SFDVKD. CDR3 sequence (DNA): TGTGCCACCAGTCCCGGGACTAGCGGGAATCATGAGCAGTTCTTC. This sequence encodes CATSPGTSGNHEQFF.

The chain employs TRBV2 and TRBJ1-2; D remains unclear. There are 15 residues in the CDR3. V was pared by 6 bases and J by 0 bases, with 14 bases between. Per germline, CDR1 SNHLY and CDR2 FYNNEI. The CDR3 sequence: CASSFRREANYGYTF. As DNA, the CDR3 is TGTGCCAGCAGCTTTAGGCGGGAGGCTAACTATGGCTACACCTTC.

This chain joins TRBV7-2 and TRBJ2-2; the D gene is possibly TRBD2 (6 bases). Trimming stripped 1 base from V and 3 bases from J, with 15 bases between. The CDR3 totals 17 residues. Germline V CDR1 and CDR2: SGHTA, FQGNSA. This CDR3 is CASSLDGAGPDTGELFF. In DNA, the CDR3 is TGTGCCAGCAGCTTAGACGGCGCGGGACCGGACACCGGGGAGCTGTTTTTT.

The genes are TRBV29-1 and TRBJ1-2, with a weak D call TRBD1 (5 bases). There are 13 residues in the CDR3. The V and J ends lost 3 bases and 5 bases respectively, with 13 bases between them. Germline V gives CDR1 SQVTM, CDR2 ANQGSEA. In nucleotides, the CDR3 is TGCAGCGTTGAGCATCAGGGCCTATATGGCTACACCTTC. Protein product: CSVEHQGLYGYTF.

The chain is built from TRBV5-4 and TRBJ2-3; tentative D call: TRBD2 (6 bases). V lost 0 bases and J lost 6, with 14 bases in between. The CDR3 contains 15 residues. CDR1 is SGHNT and CDR2 is YYREEE in the germline V gene (reference sequence). Here the CDR3 reads CASSLAELASDTQYF. CDR3 DNA sequence: TGTGCCAGCAGCTTGGCCGAACTAGCTTCGGATACGCAGTATTTT.

J is TRBJ2-7 and V is TRBV3-1 (or the pseudogene TRBV3-2), with 10 bases that match TRBD1. Unmatched junction bases numbered 6, after V lost 5 bases and J lost 2 bases. The CDR3 runs to 15 residues. CDR1 is LGHDT and CDR2 is YNNKEL in the germline V gene (reference sequence). The CDR3 DNA reads as TGTGCCAGCAGCTTTTCCGGGACAGGGGCCTACGAGCAGTACTTC. The encoded protein is CASSFSGTGAYEQYF.

The chain joins TRBV12-5 to TRBJ1-3; the D gene is possibly TRBD1 (6 bases). CDR1 is LGHNT and CDR2 is FRNRAP in the germline V gene. The CDR3 length is 17 residues. Trimming left V 5 bases short and J 4 bases short, with 21 bases between. The CDR3 nucleotides are TGTGCTAGTGGTCCATTATTTACAGGGTTTACGGGAAACACCATATATTTT. Its translation is CASGPLFTGFTGNTIYF.

This chain links TRBV13 with TRBJ1-1; 8 bases are a match to TRBD1. V was pared by 4 bases and J by 0 bases, with 13 bases of the junction left unmatched. This CDR3 has 18 amino acids. Germline V gene sequence: CDR1 PRHDT, CDR2 FYEKMQ (reference sequence). CDR3 sequence: CASSWDSGTGPLNTEAFF. The CDR3 nucleotides are TGTGCCAGCAGCTGGGACTCCGGGACAGGACCTTTGAACACTGAAGCTTTCTTT.

This chain connects TRBV7-9 to TRBJ2-3; D unresolved. The V and J ends lost 1 base and 0 bases respectively, with 11 bases between them. The CDR3 is 16 amino acids. The germline V gene has CDR1 SEHNR and CDR2 FQNEAQ (reference sequence). In DNA, the CDR3 is TGTGCCAGCAGCTTAGGGTTCTCGACTAGCACAGATACGCAGTATTTT. Amino acid sequence: CASSLGFSTSTDTQYF.

The V call is TRBV6-4, the J call TRBJ2-7, with 8 bases matching TRBD1. Germline CDR1 MRHNA, CDR2 SNTAGT. The J segment lost 5 bases and the V segment lost 7 bases, leaving 19 bases of the junction unmatched. The CDR3 extends over 17 amino acids. The DNA of the CDR3 is TGTGCCAGCAATATGACAGGGGAAGAGATCGGAAATAACGAGCAGTACTTC. Protein sequence: CASNMTGEEIGNNEQYF.

This clone was seen a few times. The chain carries TRBV9 and TRBJ2-3; the match to TRBD2 covers 8 bases. The length of the CDR3 is 16 residues. Looked up from germline, CDR1 is SGDLS and CDR2 is YYNGEE. Germline trimming cut 0 bases from V and 1 base from J; bases unmatched to any gene: 4. DNA of the CDR3: TGTGCCAGCAGCGTAGGGACTAGCTATGGCACAGATACGCAGTATTTT. Translation: CASSVGTSYGTDTQYF.

This chain links TRBV6-5 with TRBJ1-3; maybe TRBD1 (6 bases). CDR1 MNHEY and CDR2 SVGAGI come from the germline V gene. Trimming took off 6 bases at V and 3 bases at J, with 12 bases between the two ends. The CDR3 consists of 14 residues. The CDR3 here is CASSLQGVGNTIYF. CDR3 nucleotide sequence: TGTGCCAGCAGCCTACAGGGAGTTGGAAACACCATATATTTT.